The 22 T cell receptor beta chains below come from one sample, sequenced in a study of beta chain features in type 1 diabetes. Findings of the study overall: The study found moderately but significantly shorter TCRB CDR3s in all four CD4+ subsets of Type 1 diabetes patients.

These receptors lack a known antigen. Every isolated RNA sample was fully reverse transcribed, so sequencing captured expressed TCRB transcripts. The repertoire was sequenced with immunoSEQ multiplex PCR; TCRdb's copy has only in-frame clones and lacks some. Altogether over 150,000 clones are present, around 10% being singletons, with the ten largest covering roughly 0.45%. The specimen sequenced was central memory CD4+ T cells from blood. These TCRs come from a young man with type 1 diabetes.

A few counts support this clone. CDR3 nucleotide sequence: TGTGCCAGCAGTGAAGGACGCGGCGGGGAGCTGTTTTTT. Translating gives CASSEGRGGELFF. The gene calls are TRBV2 and TRBJ2-2; D not certain. The V end lost 1 base, the J end lost 7 bases, and 7 bases lay between the germline ends. CDR1 is SNHLY and CDR2 is FYNNEI in the germline V gene. CDR3 length: 13 residues.

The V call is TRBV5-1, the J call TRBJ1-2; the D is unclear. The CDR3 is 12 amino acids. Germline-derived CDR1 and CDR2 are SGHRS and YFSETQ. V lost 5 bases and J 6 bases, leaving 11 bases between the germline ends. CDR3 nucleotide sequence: TGCGCCAGCAGGAAAACCGGGGATGGCTACACCTTC. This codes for CASRKTGDGYTF.

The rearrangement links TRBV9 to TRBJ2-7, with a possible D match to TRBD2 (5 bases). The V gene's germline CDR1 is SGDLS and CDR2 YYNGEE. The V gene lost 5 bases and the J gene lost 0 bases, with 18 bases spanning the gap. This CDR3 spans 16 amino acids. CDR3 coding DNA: TGTGCCAGCAGTCAGCTTGCGGGTCAACCCTCCTACGAGCAGTACTTC. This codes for CASSQLAGQPSYEQYF.

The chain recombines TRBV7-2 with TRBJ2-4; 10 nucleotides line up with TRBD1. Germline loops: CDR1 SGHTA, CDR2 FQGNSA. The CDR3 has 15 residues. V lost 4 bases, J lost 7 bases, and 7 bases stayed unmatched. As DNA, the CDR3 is TGTGCCAGCAGCTACAACCGGGACAGGGGTAACATTCAGTACTTC. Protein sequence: CASSYNRDRGNIQYF.

DNA for the CDR3: TGCGCCAGCAGCCTAAGGGGAGCGGGAAGCACAGATACGCAGTATTTT. This encodes CASSLRGAGSTDTQYF. The chain has TRBV4-1 and TRBJ2-3; 7 bases are shared with TRBD2. Per the germline V gene, CDR1 is MGHRA and CDR2 is YSYEKL. CDR3 length: 16 amino acids. V shed 4 bases and J 0 bases; nucleotides not matched to a gene: 7.

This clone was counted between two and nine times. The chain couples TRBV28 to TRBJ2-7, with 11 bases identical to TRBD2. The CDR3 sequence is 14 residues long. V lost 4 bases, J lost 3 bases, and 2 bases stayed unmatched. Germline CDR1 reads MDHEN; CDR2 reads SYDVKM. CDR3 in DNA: TGTGCCAGCAGTTCTCTAGCGGGAGGCTACGAGCAGTACTTC. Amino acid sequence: CASSSLAGGYEQYF.

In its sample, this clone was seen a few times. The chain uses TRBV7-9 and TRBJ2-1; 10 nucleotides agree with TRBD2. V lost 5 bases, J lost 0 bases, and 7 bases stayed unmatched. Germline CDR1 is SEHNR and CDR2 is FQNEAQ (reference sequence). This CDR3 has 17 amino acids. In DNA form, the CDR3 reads TGTGCCAGCAGCCCCCGGACTAGCGGACACTCCTACAATGAGCAGTTCTTC. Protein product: CASSPRTSGHSYNEQFF.

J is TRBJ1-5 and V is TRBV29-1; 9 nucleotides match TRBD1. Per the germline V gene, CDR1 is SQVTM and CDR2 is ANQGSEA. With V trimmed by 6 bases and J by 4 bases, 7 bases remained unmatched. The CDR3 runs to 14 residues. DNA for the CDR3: TGCAGCGTGATGGACAGGGGCGGAAATCAGCCCCAGCATTTT. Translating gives CSVMDRGGNQPQHF.

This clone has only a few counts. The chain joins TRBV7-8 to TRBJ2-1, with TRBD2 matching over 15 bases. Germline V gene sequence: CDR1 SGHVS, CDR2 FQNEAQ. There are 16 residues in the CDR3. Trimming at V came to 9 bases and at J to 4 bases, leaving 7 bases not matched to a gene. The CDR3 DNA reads TGTGCCAGTGGACTAGCGGGAGGGCCGGGATACAATGAGCAGTTCTTC. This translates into CASGLAGGPGYNEQFF.

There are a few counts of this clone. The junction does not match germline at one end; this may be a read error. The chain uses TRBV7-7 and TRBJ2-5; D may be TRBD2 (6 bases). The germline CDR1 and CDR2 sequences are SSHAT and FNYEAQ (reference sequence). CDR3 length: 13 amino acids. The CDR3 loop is CASSWKRGGPQYF. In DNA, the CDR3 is TGTGCTAGCAGCTGGAAGAGAGGAGGGCCCCAGTACTTC.

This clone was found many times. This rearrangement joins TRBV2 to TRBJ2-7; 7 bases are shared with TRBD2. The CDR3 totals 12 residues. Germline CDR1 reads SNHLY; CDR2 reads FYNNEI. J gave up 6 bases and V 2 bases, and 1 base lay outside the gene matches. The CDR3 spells CASSEIAGEQYF. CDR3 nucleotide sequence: TGTGCCAGCAGTGAAATAGCGGGCGAGCAGTACTTC.

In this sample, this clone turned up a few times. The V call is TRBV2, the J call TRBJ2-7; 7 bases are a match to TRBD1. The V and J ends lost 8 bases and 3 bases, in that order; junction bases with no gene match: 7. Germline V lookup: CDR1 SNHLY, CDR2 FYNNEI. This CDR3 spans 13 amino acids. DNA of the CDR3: TGTGCCAGCGAAACAGGGGAGAGCTACGAGCAGTACTTC. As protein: CASETGESYEQYF.

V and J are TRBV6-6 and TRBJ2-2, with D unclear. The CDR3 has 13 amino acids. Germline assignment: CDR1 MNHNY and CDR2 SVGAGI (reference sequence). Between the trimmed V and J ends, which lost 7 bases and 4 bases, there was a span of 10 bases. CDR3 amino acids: CASTRPSTGELFF. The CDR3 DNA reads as TGTGCCAGCACCCGTCCTAGCACCGGGGAGCTGTTTTTT.

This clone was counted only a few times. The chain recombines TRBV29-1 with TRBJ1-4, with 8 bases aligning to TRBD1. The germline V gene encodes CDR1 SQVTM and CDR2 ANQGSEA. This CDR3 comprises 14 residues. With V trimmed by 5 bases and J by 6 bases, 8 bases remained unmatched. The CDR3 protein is CSVRGDRGHEKLFF. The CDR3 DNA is TGCAGCGTTCGGGGAGACAGGGGTCATGAAAAACTGTTTTTT.

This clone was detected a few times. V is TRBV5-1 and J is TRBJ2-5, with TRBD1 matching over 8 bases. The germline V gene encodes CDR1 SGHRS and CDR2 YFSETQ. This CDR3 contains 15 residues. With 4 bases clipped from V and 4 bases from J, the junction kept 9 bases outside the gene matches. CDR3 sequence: CASSPTGGKGETQYF. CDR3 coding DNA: TGCGCCAGCAGCCCTACAGGGGGGAAAGGAGAGACCCAGTACTTC.

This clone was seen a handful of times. CDR3: CSAKAADTQYF. The CDR3 DNA is TGCAGTGCTAAAGCGGCAGATACGCAGTATTTT. The chain carries TRBV20-1 and TRBJ2-3; TRBD2 is a possible D gene (5 bases). Germline V lookup: CDR1 DFQATT, CDR2 SNEGSKA (reference sequence). This CDR3 contains 11 residues. The V end was cut by 4 bases, the J end by 4 bases, with 6 bases between.

In DNA, the CDR3 is TGTGCCACCAGCACCAGACAGGGGTCGAATACGCAGTATTTT. Encoded protein: CATSTRQGSNTQYF. The chain couples TRBV15 to TRBJ2-3; 8 bases are a match to TRBD1. This CDR3 has 14 residues. Trimming at V came to 4 bases and at J to 7 bases, leaving 7 bases not matched to a gene. The germline gives CDR1 LNHNV, CDR2 YYDKDF (reference sequence). The whole variable domain, filled in from reference TRBV15 and TRBJ2-3, reads DAMVIQNPRYQVTQFGKPVTLSCSQTLNHNVMYWYQQKSSQAPKLLFHYYDKDFNNEADTPDNFQSRRPNTSFCFLDIRSPGLGDTAMYLCATSTRQGSNTQYFGPGTRLTVL.

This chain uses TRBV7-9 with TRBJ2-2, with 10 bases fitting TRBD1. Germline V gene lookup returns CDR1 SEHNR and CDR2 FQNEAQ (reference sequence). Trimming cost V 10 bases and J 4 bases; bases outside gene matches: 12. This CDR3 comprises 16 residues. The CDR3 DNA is TGTGCCACAGGACAGGGGGTAGCCAGGCGCACCGGGGAGCTGTTTTTT. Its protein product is CATGQGVARRTGELFF.

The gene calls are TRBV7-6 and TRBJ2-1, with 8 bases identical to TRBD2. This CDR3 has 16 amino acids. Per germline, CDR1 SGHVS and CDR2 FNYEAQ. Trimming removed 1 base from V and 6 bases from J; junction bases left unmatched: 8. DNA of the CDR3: TGTGCCAGCAGCTTAGAGATTAGCGGGACAATCAATGAGCAGTTCTTC. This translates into CASSLEISGTINEQFF.

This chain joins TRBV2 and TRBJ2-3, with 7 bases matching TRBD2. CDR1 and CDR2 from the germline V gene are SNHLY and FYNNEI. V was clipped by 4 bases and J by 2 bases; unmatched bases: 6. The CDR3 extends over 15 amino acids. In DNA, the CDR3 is TGTGCCAGCAGTGCCTCGGGAGGAACCACAGATACGCAGTATTTT. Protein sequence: CASSASGGTTDTQYF.

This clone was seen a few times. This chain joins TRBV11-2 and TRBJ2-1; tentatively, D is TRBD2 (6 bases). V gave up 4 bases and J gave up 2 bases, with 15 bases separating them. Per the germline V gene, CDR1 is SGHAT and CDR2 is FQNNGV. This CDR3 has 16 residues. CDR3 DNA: TGTGCCAGCAGCTCGAGGGTGGGACTTACCTACAATGAGCAGTTCTTC. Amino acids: CASSSRVGLTYNEQFF.

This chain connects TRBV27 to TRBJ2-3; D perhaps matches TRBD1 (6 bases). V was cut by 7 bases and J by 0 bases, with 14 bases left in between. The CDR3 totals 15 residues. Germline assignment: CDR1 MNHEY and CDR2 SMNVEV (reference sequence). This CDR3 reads CASIDRPYSTDTQYF. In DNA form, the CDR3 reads TGTGCCAGCATCGACAGGCCCTATAGCACAGATACGCAGTATTTT.